Following are 8 T cell receptor beta chains from one sample sequenced in a study of T cells after yellow fever vaccination. One entry per CDR3 protein, called by TCRdb with MiXCR from the 5' RACE reads. The sample records hundreds of thousands of distinct CDR3 sequences, about 7.8% being singletons. Sequencing was performed on PBMCs, taken 35 to 50 days after the first yellow fever vaccination. The source is a man in his late teens or twenties who received the YFV17D yellow fever vaccine.

The gene calls are TRBV7-9 and TRBJ2-7; TRBD1 aligns across 7 bases. Germline V gene data show CDR1 as SEHNR and CDR2 as FQNEAQ (reference sequence). V gave up 2 bases and J gave up 4 bases; unmatched junction bases: 5. The CDR3 consists of 14 residues. Here the CDR3 reads CASSLMGTEYEQYF. The CDR3 DNA is TGTGCCAGCAGCTTAATGGGGACAGAGTACGAGCAGTACTTC.

There are a few counts of this clonotype. The chain has TRBV4-3 and TRBJ2-4, with 8 nucleotides matching TRBD1. V was pared by 0 bases and J by 7 bases, with 8 bases of the junction left unmatched. Looked up from germline, CDR1 is LGHNA and CDR2 is YSLEER. This CDR3 spans 16 amino acids. In DNA, the CDR3 is TGCGCCAGCAGCCAAGAGATTGCAGGGGGCTCCAACATTCAGTACTTC. Translated, it gives CASSQEIAGGSNIQYF.

The chain uses TRBV5-1 and TRBJ1-1; possible D gene TRBD1, 5 bases. Germline CDR1 SGHRS, CDR2 YFSETQ. V was clipped by 3 bases and J by 0 bases, with 18 bases between them. The CDR3 has 17 amino acids. CDR3 sequence (DNA): TGCGCCAGCAGCTCCCGTTTGCGGGGGGGTATGAACACTGAAGCTTTCTTT. This codes for CASSSRLRGGMNTEAFF.

This clonotype occurred a few times. This chain links TRBV30 with TRBJ2-2; no firm D call. Trimming removed 2 bases from V and 2 bases from J, with 12 bases in between. There are 15 residues in the CDR3. Per germline, CDR1 GTSNPN and CDR2 SVGIG (reference sequence). In nucleotides, the CDR3 is TGTGCCTGGAGTCGCACGGGCCTCAACACCGGGGAGCTGTTTTTT. The encoded protein is CAWSRTGLNTGELFF. The variable domain in full, with the rest retrieved from reference TRBV30 and TRBJ2-2, is SQTIHQWPATLVQPVGSPLSLECTVEGTSNPNLYWYRQAAGRGLQLLFYSVGIGQISSEVPQNLSASRPQDRQFILSSKKLLLSDSGFYLCAWSRTGLNTGELFFGEGSRLTVL.

This clonotype was picked up a small number of times. The gene calls are TRBV5-4 and TRBJ2-3; 9 bases agree with TRBD2. CDR1 is SGHNT, CDR2 YYREEE, per germline (reference sequence). The V gene end was trimmed by 0 bases and the J gene end by 6 bases; junction bases not matched to a gene: 8. The length of the CDR3 is 16 residues. The CDR3 loop is CASSLGVSGGSDTQYF. The CDR3 region has the DNA TGTGCCAGCAGCTTGGGAGTTAGCGGGGGCTCTGATACGCAGTATTTT.

This rearrangement joins TRBV24-1 to TRBJ2-7, with a possible D match to TRBD1 (6 bases). From germline, CDR1 is KGHDR and CDR2 SFDVKD. The germline V and J ends were trimmed by 4 bases and 1 base, with 19 bases remaining between them. The CDR3 has 17 residues. The CDR3 DNA follows: TGTGCCACCAGTGACCACTTATTACAGGGAAGGTCCTACGAGCAGTACGTC. Encoded protein: CATSDHLLQGRSYEQYV.

Regarding this clonotype: At one end, the junction sequence differs from germline, possibly due to a read error. The V gene is TRBV5-1, the J gene TRBJ1-3; D is undetermined. The germline CDR1 and CDR2 sequences are SGHRS and YFSETQ. The CDR3 is 14 amino acids. CDR3 residues: CASSQNPSRNTIYF. CDR3 sequence (DNA): TGCGCCAGCAGCCAGAACCCCTCTCGAAACACCATATATTTT.

This clonotype was counted between two and nine times. The chain combines TRBV28 with TRBJ2-1; no reliable D call. Germline CDR1 MDHEN, CDR2 SYDVKM. The CDR3 has 13 residues. The V gene lost 4 bases and the J gene lost 6 bases, with 10 bases spanning the gap. CDR3 sequence: CASSYDGLNEQFF. The CDR3 DNA sequence: TGTGCCAGCAGTTACGATGGGCTCAATGAGCAGTTCTTC.